This TCR beta chain was captured in a study of shared clonotypes between healthy human individuals. Whole-study context: Researchers assigned three CD4 naive, three CD4 memory, two CD8 naive and one CD8 memory plate to each donor.

Here immunoSEQ multiplex PCR was the method, and the copy in TCRdb shows in-frame clones only, minus some. The data contain under 550,000 clones, about 96% of them singletons. J gave up 0 bases and V 4 bases, and 0 bases lay outside the gene matches. The length of the CDR3 is 14 residues. The germline CDR1 and CDR2 sequences are SGHTA and FQGNSA. With respect to this clone: Its antigen is currently unknown.

Study-wide points: Of the naive CD4 clonotypes, approximately 5% were shared across several donors. In general, naive subsets displayed greater estimated richness than memory subsets did. The rarefaction results pointed to incomplete sorted-subset sequencing despite large depth.

The chain couples TRBV7-2 to TRBJ2-3, with TRBD1 identical over 8 bases. Source material: naive CD4+ T cells sorted from blood. Subset meaning: CD45RA+ positively selected. The receptor was derived from a woman in her twenties or thirties in good health. This chain's CDR3 is CASSWTGSTDTQYF. In DNA form, the CDR3 reads TGTGCCAGCAGCTGGACAGGGAGCACAGATACGCAGTATTTT.